The rows below give T cell receptor beta chains drawn from one sample of a study of T-cell reconstitution after alpha-beta-depleted transplantation in children. TCRdb re-called the PCR reads with MiXCR, one entry per CDR3 protein. The table has 800,000 to 1,000,000 distinct CDR3 sequences, about 31% seen once; the top ten hold about 28%. The sample in question was PBMCs, mostly from graft donor cells, obtained 360 days after TCRalphabeta/CD19-depleted stem cell transplant. These receptor sequences come from a boy less than two years old who had a stem cell transplant for SCID, so the T cells may come from the graft donor. Each CDR3 is given with its conserved first and last residue.

cdr3_length,v_call,cdr3_aa
14,TRBV29-1,CSVWDGNSNQPQHF
15,TRBV5-1,CASSLESGGPHTQYF
15,TRBV12-3/TRBV12-4,CASSFQGLNTGELFF
17,TRBV11-2,CASSYPRTGSITGELFF
12,TRBV9,CASSVDQDTQYF
17,TRBV20-1,CSAISSGGGSSYNEQFF
17,TRBV2,CASSRRSSGLAGETQYF
16,TRBV12-3/TRBV12-4,CASSPEVGALGQPQHF
15,TRBV20-1,CSAGFGGVGKNIQYF
17,TRBV5-1,CASSLAYRGASKNIQYF